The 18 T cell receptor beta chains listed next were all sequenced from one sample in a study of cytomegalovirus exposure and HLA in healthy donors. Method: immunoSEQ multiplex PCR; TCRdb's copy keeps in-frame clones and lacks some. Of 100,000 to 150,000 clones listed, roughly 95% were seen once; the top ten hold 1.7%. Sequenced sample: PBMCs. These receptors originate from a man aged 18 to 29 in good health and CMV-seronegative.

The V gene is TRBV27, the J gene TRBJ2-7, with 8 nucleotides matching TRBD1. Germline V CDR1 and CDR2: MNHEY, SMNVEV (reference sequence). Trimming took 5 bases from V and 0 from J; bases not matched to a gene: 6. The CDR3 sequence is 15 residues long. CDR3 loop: CASSPGTGPSYEQYF. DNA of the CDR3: TGTGCCAGCAGTCCCGGGACAGGACCCTCCTACGAGCAGTACTTC.

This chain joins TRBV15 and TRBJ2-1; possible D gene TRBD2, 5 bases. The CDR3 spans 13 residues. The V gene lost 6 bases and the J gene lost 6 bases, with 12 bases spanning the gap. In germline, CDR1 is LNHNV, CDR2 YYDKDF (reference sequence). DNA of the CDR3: TGTGCCACCAGAGCCTCGAGCGGCAATGAGCAGTTCTTC. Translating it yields CATRASSGNEQFF.

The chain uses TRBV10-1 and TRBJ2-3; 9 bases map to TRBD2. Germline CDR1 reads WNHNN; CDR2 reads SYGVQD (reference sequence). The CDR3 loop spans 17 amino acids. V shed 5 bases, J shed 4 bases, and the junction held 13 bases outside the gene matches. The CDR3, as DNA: TGCGCCAGCAGTAGCCCCTGCTGCGGGAGGGCCCCAGATACGCAGTATTTT. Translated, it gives CASSSPCCGRAPDTQYF.

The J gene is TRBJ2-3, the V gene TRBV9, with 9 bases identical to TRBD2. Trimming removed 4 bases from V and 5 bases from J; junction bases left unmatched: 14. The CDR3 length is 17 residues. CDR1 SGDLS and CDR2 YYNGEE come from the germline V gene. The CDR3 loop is CASSPSTGGRAGDTQYF. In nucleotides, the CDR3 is TGTGCCAGCAGCCCATCGACGGGCGGGAGGGCCGGAGATACGCAGTATTTT.

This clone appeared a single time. CDR3 in DNA: TGTGCCAGCAGCTTAGGGGGACTAGCGGGAGTGCTGGAGACCCAGTACTTC. This codes for CASSLGGLAGVLETQYF. The J gene is TRBJ2-5, the V gene TRBV7-6, with 14 bases identical to TRBD2. J was trimmed by 5 bases and V by 1 base; bases with no gene match: 6. The CDR3 runs 17 residues. Germline-derived CDR1 and CDR2 are SGHVS and FNYEAQ.

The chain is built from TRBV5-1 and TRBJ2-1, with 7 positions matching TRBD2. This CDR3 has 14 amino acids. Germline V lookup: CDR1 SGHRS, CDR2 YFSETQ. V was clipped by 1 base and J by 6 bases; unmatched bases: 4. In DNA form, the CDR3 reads TGCGCCAGCAGCTTGCCGGGAGGTCGCAATGAGCAGTTCTTC. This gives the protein CASSLPGGRNEQFF.

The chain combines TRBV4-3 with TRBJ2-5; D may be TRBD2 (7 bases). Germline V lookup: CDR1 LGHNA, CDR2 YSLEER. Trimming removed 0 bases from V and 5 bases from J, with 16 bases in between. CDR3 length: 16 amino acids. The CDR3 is CASSQDLGRGGETQYF. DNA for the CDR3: TGCGCCAGCAGCCAAGATCTGGGCAGGGGAGGGGAGACCCAGTACTTC.

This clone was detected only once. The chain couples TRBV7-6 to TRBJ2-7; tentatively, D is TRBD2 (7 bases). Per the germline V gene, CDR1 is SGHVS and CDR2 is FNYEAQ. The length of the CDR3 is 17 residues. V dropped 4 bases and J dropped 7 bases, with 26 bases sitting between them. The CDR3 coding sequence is TGTGCCAGCAGCTCCCACCGTGGGCTAGCGGAGGGGGGGGAGCAGTACTTC. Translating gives CASSSHRGLAEGGEQYF.

This CDR3 is CASRSGLADSYNEQFF. The CDR3 region has the DNA TGTGCCAGCAGGTCGGGACTAGCGGACTCCTACAATGAGCAGTTCTTC. V gene TRBV6-6 combines with J gene TRBJ2-1; TRBD2 aligns across 11 bases. With 6 bases clipped from V and 0 bases from J, the junction kept 4 bases outside the gene matches. The CDR3 spans 16 residues. The V gene's germline CDR1 is MNHNY and CDR2 SVGAGI (reference sequence).

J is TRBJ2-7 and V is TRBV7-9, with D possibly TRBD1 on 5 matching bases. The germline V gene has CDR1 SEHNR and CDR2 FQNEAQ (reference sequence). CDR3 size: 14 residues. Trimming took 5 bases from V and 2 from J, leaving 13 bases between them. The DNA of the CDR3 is TGTGCCAGCAGCCGCACAGGCTTAGCCTACGAGCAGTACTTC. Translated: CASSRTGLAYEQYF.

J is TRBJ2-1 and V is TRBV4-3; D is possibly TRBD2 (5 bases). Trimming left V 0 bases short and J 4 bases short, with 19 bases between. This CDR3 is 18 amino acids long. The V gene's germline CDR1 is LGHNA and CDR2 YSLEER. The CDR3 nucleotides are TGCGCCAGCAGCCAAGAGGCGGGCCTCTTAATGGGATACAATGAGCAGTTCTTC. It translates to CASSQEAGLLMGYNEQFF.

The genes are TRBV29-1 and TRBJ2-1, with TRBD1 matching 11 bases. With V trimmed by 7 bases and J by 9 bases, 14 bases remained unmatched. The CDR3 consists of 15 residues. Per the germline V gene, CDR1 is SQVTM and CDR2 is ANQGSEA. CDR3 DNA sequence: TGCAGCGCAGACATCGGGACAGGGGGAATCGTTGAGCAGTTCTTC. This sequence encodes CSADIGTGGIVEQFF.

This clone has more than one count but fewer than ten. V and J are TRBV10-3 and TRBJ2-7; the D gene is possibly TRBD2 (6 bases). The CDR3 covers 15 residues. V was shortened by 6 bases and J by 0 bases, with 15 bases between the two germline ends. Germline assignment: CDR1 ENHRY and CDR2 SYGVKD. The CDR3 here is CAIRSLASSSYEQYF. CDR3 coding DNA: TGTGCCATCAGAAGCCTAGCGTCGAGCTCCTACGAGCAGTACTTC.

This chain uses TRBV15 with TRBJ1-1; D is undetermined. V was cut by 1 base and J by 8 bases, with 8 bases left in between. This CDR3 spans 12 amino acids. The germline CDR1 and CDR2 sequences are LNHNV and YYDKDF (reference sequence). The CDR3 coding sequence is TGTGCCACCAGCAGAGTTGCGGGGGAAGCTTTCTTT. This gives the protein CATSRVAGEAFF.

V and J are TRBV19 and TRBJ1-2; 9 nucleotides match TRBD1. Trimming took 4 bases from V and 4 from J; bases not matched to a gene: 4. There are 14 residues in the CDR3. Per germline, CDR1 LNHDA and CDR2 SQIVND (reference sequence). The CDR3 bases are TGTGCCAGTAGTAGGGGACAGGGCCCCTATGGCTACACCTTC. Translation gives CASSRGQGPYGYTF. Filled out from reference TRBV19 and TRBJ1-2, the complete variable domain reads DGGITQSPKYLFRKEGQNVTLSCEQNLNHDAMYWYRQDPGQGLRLIYYSQIVNDFQKGDIAEGYSVSREKKESFPLTVTSAQKNPTAFYLCASSRGQGPYGYTFGSGTRLTVV.

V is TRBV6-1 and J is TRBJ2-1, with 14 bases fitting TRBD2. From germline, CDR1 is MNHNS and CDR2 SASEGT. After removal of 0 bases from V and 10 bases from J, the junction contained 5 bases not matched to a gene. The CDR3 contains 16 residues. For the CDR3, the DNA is TGTGCCAGCAGTGAAGCGGGACTAGCGGGAGTAGGGGAGCAGTTCTTC. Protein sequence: CASSEAGLAGVGEQFF.

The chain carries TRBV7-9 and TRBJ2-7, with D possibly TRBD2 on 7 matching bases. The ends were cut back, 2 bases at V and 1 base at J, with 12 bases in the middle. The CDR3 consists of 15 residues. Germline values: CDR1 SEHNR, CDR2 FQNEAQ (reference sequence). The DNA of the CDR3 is TGTGCCAGCAGCTTAAGCGCGGGGGCTTCCTACGAGCAGTACTTC. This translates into CASSLSAGASYEQYF. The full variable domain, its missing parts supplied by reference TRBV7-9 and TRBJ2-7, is DTGVSQNPRHKITKRGQNVTFRCDPISEHNRLYWYRQTLGQGPEFLTYFQNEAQLEKSRLLSDRFSAERPKGSFSTLEIQRTEQGDSAMYLCASSLSAGASYEQYFGPGTRLTVT.

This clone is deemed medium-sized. DNA for the CDR3: TGTGCCAGCAGCCTCAAAGGGACAGGGAGGACTGAAGCTTTCTTT. Translated, it gives CASSLKGTGRTEAFF. The V gene is TRBV13, the J gene TRBJ1-1; 9 bases fit TRBD1. Trimming at V came to 5 bases and at J to 5 bases, leaving 9 bases not matched to a gene. Germline values: CDR1 PRHDT, CDR2 FYEKMQ (reference sequence). The CDR3 length is 15 residues. Variable domain in full (rest from reference TRBV13 and TRBJ1-1): AAGVIQSPRHLIKEKRETATLKCYPIPRHDTVYWYQQGPGQDPQFLISFYEKMQSDKGSIPDRFSAQQFSDYHSELNMSSLELGDSALYFCASSLKGTGRTEAFFGQGTRLTVV.